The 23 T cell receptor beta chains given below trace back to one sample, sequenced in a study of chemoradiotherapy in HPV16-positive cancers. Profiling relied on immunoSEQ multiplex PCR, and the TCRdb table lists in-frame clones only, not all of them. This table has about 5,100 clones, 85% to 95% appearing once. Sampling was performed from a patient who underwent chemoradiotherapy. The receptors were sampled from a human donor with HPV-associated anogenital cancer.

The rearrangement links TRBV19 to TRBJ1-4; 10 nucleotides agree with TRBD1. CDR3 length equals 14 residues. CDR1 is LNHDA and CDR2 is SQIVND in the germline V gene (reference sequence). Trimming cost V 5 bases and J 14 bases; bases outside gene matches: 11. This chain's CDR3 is CASSRGTGVMHLFF. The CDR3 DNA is TGTGCCAGTAGTCGCGGGACAGGGGTGATGCATCTGTTTTTT. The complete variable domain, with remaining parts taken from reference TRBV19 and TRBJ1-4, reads DGGITQSPKYLFRKEGQNVTLSCEQNLNHDAMYWYRQDPGQGLRLIYYSQIVNDFQKGDIAEGYSVSREKKESFPLTVTSAQKNPTAFYLCASSRGTGVMHLFFGSGTQLSVL.

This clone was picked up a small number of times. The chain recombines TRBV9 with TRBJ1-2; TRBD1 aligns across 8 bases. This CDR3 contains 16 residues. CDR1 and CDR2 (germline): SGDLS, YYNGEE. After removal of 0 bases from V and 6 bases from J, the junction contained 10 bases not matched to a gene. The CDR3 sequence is CASSVAGDRSSDGYTF. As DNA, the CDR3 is TGTGCCAGCAGCGTAGCCGGGGACAGGTCTTCGGATGGCTACACCTTC.

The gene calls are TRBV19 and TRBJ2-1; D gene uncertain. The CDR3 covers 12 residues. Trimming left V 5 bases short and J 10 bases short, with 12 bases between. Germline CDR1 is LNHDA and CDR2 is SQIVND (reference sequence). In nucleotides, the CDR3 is TGTGCCAGTAGTCTGGGTGTGGGGGAGCAGTTCTTC. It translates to CASSLGVGEQFF.

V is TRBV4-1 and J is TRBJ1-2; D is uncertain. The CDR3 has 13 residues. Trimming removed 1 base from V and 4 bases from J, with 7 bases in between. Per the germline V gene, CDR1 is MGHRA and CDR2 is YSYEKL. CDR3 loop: CASSQGSFYGYTF. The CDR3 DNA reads TGCGCCAGCAGCCAAGGGTCTTTCTATGGCTACACCTTC.

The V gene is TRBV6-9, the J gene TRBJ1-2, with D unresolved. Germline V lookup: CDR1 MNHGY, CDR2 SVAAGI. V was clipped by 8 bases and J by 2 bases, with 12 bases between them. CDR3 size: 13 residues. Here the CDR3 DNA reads TGTGCCAGCCACCCTATAACGAACTATGGCTACACCTTC. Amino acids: CASHPITNYGYTF.

The CDR3 region has the DNA TGTGCCAGCAGTGACGGGACAGCCGGGTACGAGCAGTACTTC. Amino acid sequence: CASSDGTAGYEQYF. The V call is TRBV9, the J call TRBJ2-7; 7 nucleotides match TRBD1. CDR3 size: 14 residues. Germline CDR1 SGDLS, CDR2 YYNGEE. Germline trimming cut 5 bases from V and 4 bases from J; bases unmatched to any gene: 9. The full variable domain, rest sourced from reference TRBV9 and TRBJ2-7, is DSGVTQTPKHLITATGQRVTLRCSPRSGDLSVYWYQQSLDQGLQFLIQYYNGEERAKGNILERFSAQQFPDLHSELNLSSLELGDSALYFCASSDGTAGYEQYFGPGTRLTVT.

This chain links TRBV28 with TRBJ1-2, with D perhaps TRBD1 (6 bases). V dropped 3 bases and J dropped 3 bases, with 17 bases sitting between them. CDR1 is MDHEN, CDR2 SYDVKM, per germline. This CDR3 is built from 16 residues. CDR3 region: CASSFPRGREDYGYTF. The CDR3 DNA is TGTGCCAGCAGTTTCCCCCGGGGGCGGGAGGACTATGGCTACACCTTC.

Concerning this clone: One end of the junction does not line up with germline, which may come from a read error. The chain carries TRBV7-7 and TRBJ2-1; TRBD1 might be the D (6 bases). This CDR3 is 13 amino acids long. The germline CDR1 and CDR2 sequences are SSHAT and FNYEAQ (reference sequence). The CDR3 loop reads CASSLVQGSEQFF. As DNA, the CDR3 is TGTGCTAGCAGCTTAGTACAGGGAAGTGAGCAGTTCTTC.

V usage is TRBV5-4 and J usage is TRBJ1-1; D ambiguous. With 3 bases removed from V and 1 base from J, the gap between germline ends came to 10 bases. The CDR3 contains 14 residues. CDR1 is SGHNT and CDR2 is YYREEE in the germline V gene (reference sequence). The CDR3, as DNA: TGTGCCAGCAGCTACCCGACTGAGAACACTGAAGCTTTCTTT. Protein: CASSYPTENTEAFF.

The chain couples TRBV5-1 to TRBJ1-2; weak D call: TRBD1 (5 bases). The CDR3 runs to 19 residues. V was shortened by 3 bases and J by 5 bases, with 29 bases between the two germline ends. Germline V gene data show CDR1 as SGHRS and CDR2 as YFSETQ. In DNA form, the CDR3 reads TGCGCCAGCAGCTCCTCCCTCGGGGCAGTTGATGGGTCCTATTATGGCTACACCTTC. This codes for CASSSSLGAVDGSYYGYTF.

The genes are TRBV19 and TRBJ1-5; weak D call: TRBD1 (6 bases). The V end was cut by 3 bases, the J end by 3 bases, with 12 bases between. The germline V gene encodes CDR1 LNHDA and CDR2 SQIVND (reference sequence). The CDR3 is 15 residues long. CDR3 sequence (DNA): TGTGCCAGTAGTATTTTCGGGGGCTACAATCAGCCCCAGCATTTT. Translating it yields CASSIFGGYNQPQHF. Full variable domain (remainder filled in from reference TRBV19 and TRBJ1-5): DGGITQSPKYLFRKEGQNVTLSCEQNLNHDAMYWYRQDPGQGLRLIYYSQIVNDFQKGDIAEGYSVSREKKESFPLTVTSAQKNPTAFYLCASSIFGGYNQPQHFGDGTRLSIL.

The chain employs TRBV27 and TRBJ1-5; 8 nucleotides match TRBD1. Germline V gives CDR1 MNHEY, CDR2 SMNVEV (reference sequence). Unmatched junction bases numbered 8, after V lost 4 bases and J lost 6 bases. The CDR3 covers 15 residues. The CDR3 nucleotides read TGTGCCAGCAGTTCGCTTCCAGGGGGCGGTCAGCCCCAGCATTTT. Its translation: CASSSLPGGGQPQHF.

The CDR3 region has the DNA TGTGCCTGGATCTCCCCCGGGGGCGCAGATGGCTACACCTTC. Translated: CAWISPGGADGYTF. The V call is TRBV30, the J call TRBJ1-2, with a weak D call TRBD1 (6 bases). Germline assignment: CDR1 GTSNPN and CDR2 SVGIG (reference sequence). The CDR3 consists of 14 residues. V lost 4 bases and J 6 bases, leaving 18 bases between the germline ends.

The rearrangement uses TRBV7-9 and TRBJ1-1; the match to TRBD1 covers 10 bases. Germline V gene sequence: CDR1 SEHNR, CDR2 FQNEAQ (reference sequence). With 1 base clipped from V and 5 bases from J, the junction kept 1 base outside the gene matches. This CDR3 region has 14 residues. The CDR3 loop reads CASSLGDRGTEAFF. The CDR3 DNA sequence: TGTGCCAGCAGCTTAGGGGACAGGGGAACTGAAGCTTTCTTT.

CDR3 sequence (DNA): TGCGCCAGCAGCTTGGGAGGGCAGGGACGAATCCTTAACTATGGCTACACCTTC. Its translation: CASSLGGQGRILNYGYTF. The gene calls are TRBV5-1 and TRBJ1-2, with D tentatively TRBD1 (5 bases). The CDR3 loop spans 18 amino acids. Trimming left V 0 bases short and J 1 base short, with 19 bases between. Germline V gives CDR1 SGHRS, CDR2 YFSETQ.

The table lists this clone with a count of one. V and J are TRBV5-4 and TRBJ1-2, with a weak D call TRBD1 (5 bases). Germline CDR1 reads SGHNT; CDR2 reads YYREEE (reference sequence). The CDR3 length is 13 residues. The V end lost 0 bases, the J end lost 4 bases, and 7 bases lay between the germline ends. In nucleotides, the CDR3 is TGTGCCAGCAGCTTGGCCAGGGCCTATGGCTACACCTTC. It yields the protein CASSLARAYGYTF.

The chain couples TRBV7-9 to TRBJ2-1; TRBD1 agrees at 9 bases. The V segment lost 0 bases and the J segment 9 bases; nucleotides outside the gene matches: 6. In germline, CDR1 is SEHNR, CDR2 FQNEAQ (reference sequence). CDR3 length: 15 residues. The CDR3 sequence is CASSLAGTGTREQFF. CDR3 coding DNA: TGTGCCAGCAGCTTAGCCGGGACAGGGACGCGTGAGCAGTTCTTC. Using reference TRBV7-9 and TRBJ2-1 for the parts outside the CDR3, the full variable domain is DTGVSQNPRHKITKRGQNVTFRCDPISEHNRLYWYRQTLGQGPEFLTYFQNEAQLEKSRLLSDRFSAERPKGSFSTLEIQRTEQGDSAMYLCASSLAGTGTREQFFGPGTRLTVL.

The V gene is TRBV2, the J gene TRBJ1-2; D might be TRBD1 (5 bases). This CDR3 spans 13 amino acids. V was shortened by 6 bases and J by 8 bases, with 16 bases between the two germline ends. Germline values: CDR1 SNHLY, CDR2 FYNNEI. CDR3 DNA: TGTGCCAGCAGAATGTCTGGGACGGAAGGCTACACCTTC. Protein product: CASRMSGTEGYTF. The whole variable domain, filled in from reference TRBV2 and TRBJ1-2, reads EPEVTQTPSHQVTQMGQEVILRCVPISNHLYFYWYRQILGQKVEFLVSFYNNEISEKSEIFDDQFSVERPDGSNFTLKIRSTKLEDSAMYFCASRMSGTEGYTFGSGTRLTVV.

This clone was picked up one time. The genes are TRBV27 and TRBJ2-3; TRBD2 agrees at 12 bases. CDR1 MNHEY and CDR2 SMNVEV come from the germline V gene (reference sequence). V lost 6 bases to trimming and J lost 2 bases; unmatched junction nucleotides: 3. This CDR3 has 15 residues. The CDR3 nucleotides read TGTGCCAGCAGCCTAGCGGGGGGGCCCACAGATACGCAGTATTTT. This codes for CASSLAGGPTDTQYF.

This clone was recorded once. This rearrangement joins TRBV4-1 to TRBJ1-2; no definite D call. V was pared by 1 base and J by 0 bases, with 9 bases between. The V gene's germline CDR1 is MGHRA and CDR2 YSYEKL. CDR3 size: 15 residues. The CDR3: CASSQGRATNYGYTF. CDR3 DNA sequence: TGCGCCAGCAGCCAAGGGAGGGCGACTAACTATGGCTACACCTTC.

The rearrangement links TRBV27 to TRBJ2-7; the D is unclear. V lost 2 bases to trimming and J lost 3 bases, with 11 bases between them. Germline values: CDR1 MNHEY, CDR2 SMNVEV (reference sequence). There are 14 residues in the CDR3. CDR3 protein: CASSLKVQGYEQYF. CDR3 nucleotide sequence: TGTGCCAGCAGTTTAAAGGTACAAGGCTACGAGCAGTACTTC.

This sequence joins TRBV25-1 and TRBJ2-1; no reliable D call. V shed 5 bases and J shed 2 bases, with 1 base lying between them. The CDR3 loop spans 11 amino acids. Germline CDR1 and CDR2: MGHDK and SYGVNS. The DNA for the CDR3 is TGTGCCAGCAGTACCTACAATGAGCAGTTCTTC. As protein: CASSTYNEQFF.

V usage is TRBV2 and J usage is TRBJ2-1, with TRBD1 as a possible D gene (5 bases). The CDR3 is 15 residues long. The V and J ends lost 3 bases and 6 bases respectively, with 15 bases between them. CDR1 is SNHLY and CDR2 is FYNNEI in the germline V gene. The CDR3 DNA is TGTGCCAGCAGTGATTGGGGCAGGCAGGTCAATGAGCAGTTCTTC. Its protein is CASSDWGRQVNEQFF.